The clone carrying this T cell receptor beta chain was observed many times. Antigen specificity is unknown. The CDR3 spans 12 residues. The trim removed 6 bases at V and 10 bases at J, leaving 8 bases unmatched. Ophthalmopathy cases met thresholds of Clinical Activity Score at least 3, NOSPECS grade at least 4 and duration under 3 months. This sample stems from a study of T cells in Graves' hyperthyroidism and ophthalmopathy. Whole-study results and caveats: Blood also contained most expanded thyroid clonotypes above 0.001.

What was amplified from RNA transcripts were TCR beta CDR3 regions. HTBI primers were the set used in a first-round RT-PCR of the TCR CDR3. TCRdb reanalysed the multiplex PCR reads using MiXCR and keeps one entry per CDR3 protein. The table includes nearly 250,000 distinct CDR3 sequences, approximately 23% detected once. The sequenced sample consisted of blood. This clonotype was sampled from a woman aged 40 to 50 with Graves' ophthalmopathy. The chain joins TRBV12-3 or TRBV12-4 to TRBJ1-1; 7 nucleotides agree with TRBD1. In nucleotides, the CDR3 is TGTGCCAGCAGCCCCATTAGGGACAGAGCTTTCTTT. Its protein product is CASSPIRDRAFF.